The 30 T cell receptor beta chains presented below share a single source sample, sequenced in a study of cytomegalovirus exposure and HLA in healthy donors (dated by TCRdb to the late 2010s). Receptor amplification or capture employed the immunoSEQ multiplex PCR assay. A mixture of 60 forward primers for TCR Vbeta segments and 13 reverse primers for TCR Jbeta segments was used in the multiplex PCR. TCRdb's version of the immuneACCESS table is confined to in-frame rearrangements and falls short of the full clone set. An unresolved V gene accounts for under half of the shortfall where checked; the remainder is of unknown origin. The sample table lists 180,000 or so clones, roughly 75% of them with a count of one. The ten top clones hold roughly 8.2% of the sample. Material: PBMCs. Receptor source: a woman in her thirties or forties in good health and CMV-seropositive.

This clone was found once. The chain joins TRBV28 to TRBJ1-1; D perhaps matches TRBD1 (6 bases). CDR1 is MDHEN, CDR2 SYDVKM, per germline. Trimming cost V 2 bases and J 1 base, with 11 bases left between them. This CDR3 spans 15 amino acids. The CDR3 DNA reads TGTGCCAGCAGTTTACCAGGACAGACGAACACTGAAGCTTTCTTT. Encoded protein: CASSLPGQTNTEAFF.

This clone has only a few counts. The V gene is TRBV7-9, the J gene TRBJ1-1, with D maybe TRBD1 (5 bases). V was cut by 8 bases and J by 1 base, with 11 bases left in between. The germline CDR1 and CDR2 sequences are SEHNR and FQNEAQ (reference sequence). The CDR3 has 13 amino acids. The CDR3 region is CASRGGGNTEAFF. The CDR3, as DNA: TGTGCCAGCCGCGGGGGGGGGAACACTGAAGCTTTCTTT.

The gene calls are TRBV6-1 and TRBJ2-1; D might be TRBD1 (6 bases). V was trimmed by 0 bases and J by 7 bases, leaving 16 bases between them. This CDR3 region has 16 residues. Germline loops: CDR1 MNHNS, CDR2 SASEGT. CDR3 protein: CASSEAGGLLGNEQFF. The CDR3 DNA reads as TGTGCCAGCAGTGAAGCTGGGGGCCTCCTAGGAAATGAGCAGTTCTTC.

This clone has more than one count but fewer than ten. This chain joins TRBV9 and TRBJ2-2; 11 nucleotides agree with TRBD1. V lost 3 bases and J lost 7; bases outside the gene matches: 8. The CDR3 is 16 residues long. Germline V CDR1 and CDR2: SGDLS, YYNGEE. The CDR3 protein is CASSAGDRGRGGELFF. Written as DNA, the CDR3 is TGTGCCAGCAGCGCCGGGGACAGGGGGAGGGGCGGGGAGCTGTTTTTT.

The chain uses TRBV2 and TRBJ1-5, with TRBD1 as a possible D gene (6 bases). The CDR3 length is 14 residues. CDR1 and CDR2 from the germline V gene are SNHLY and FYNNEI. Deletions cut 3 bases from V and 6 bases from J, with 12 bases between. CDR3 sequence reads: CASSDDRQGQPQHF. The CDR3 nucleotides read TGTGCCAGCAGTGACGACAGGCAGGGTCAGCCCCAGCATTTT.

This chain joins TRBV12-5 and TRBJ2-3, with TRBD1 as a possible D gene (5 bases). Trimming pared 1 base from V and 1 base from J, leaving 12 bases between. This CDR3 has 16 amino acids. Germline CDR1 LGHNT, CDR2 FRNRAP. The CDR3 nucleotides read TGTGCTAGTGGTTTGGGACAGTCCCTACGCACAGATACGCAGTATTTT. Amino acids: CASGLGQSLRTDTQYF. Complete variable domain (other parts from reference TRBV12-5 and TRBJ2-3): DARVTQTPRHKVTEMGQEVTMRCQPILGHNTVFWYRQTMMQGLELLAYFRNRAPLDDSGMPKDRFSAEMPDATLATLKIQPSEPRDSAVYFCASGLGQSLRTDTQYFGPGTRLTVL.

CDR3 sequence (DNA): TGTGCCAGCAGTAGTCCTAGAGGTGCCTATGGCTACACCTTC. Translating gives CASSSPRGAYGYTF. The chain couples TRBV6-6 to TRBJ1-2; no clear D. The CDR3 spans 14 residues. Germline V gene lookup returns CDR1 MNHNY and CDR2 SVGAGI (reference sequence). Trimming took off 5 bases at V and 4 bases at J, with 14 bases between the two ends.

The chain couples TRBV7-9 to TRBJ2-5; possible D gene TRBD1, 6 bases. There are 15 residues in the CDR3. The germline CDR1 and CDR2 sequences are SEHNR and FQNEAQ (reference sequence). V was trimmed by 5 bases and J by 4 bases, leaving 17 bases between them. The CDR3 sequence is CASSPWTVRGETQYF. CDR3 coding DNA: TGTGCCAGCAGCCCGTGGACAGTTCGGGGAGAGACCCAGTACTTC.

This chain links TRBV10-2 with TRBJ1-3; no reliable D call. The germline V gene has CDR1 WSHSY and CDR2 SAAADI. V lost 9 bases, J lost 3 bases, and 6 bases lay in between. There are 11 residues in the CDR3. CDR3 region: CASLSGNTIYF. CDR3 DNA: TGCGCCAGTTTGAGTGGAAACACCATATATTTT.

The rearrangement links TRBV11-3 to TRBJ2-1; TRBD2 matches at 12 bases. The germline V gene has CDR1 SGHNT and CDR2 YENEEA. The ends lost 5 bases at V and 7 bases at J; junction bases unmatched: 9. The CDR3 sequence is 16 residues long. Written as DNA, the CDR3 is TGTGCCAGCAGCCAAATCGGCGGACTAGCGGGAAATGAGCAGTTCTTC. This sequence encodes CASSQIGGLAGNEQFF.

This rearrangement joins TRBV9 to TRBJ2-1, with 13 bases aligning to TRBD2. Trimming removed 4 bases from V and 3 bases from J; junction bases left unmatched: 4. CDR1 is SGDLS and CDR2 is YYNGEE in the germline V gene. The CDR3 runs 16 residues. CDR3 sequence reads: CASSPGTSGIYNEQFF. The CDR3 DNA is TGTGCCAGCAGCCCAGGGACTAGCGGGATCTACAATGAGCAGTTCTTC.

This clone was found once. The CDR3 DNA is TGTGCCAGCAGTGAATCGGGTGGGACAGGGAGCTACGAGCAGTACTTC. Protein: CASSESGGTGSYEQYF. V and J are TRBV2 and TRBJ2-7; TRBD1 matches 9 bases. The CDR3 spans 16 residues. The germline V gene has CDR1 SNHLY and CDR2 FYNNEI. Trimming cost V 2 bases and J 3 bases; bases outside gene matches: 8. The variable domain in full, with the rest retrieved from reference TRBV2 and TRBJ2-7, is EPEVTQTPSHQVTQMGQEVILRCVPISNHLYFYWYRQILGQKVEFLVSFYNNEISEKSEIFDDQFSVERPDGSNFTLKIRSTKLEDSAMYFCASSESGGTGSYEQYFGPGTRLTVT.

With respect to this clone: A junction boundary mismatches the germline segment, possibly from a read error. The V and J genes are TRBV7-7 and TRBJ1-3, with TRBD1 matching 8 bases. Germline values: CDR1 SSHAT, CDR2 FNYEAQ (reference sequence). The CDR3 is made up of 14 amino acids. For the CDR3, the DNA is TGTGCTAGCAGCCCGACAGGGGCCGGAAACACCATATATTTT. The encoded protein is CASSPTGAGNTIYF.

V gene TRBV27 combines with J gene TRBJ2-3; 11 positions match TRBD2. The CDR3 is 15 amino acids. J was trimmed by 8 bases and V by 5 bases; bases with no gene match: 9. Germline CDR1 is MNHEY and CDR2 is SMNVEV (reference sequence). In DNA, the CDR3 is TGTGCCAGCAGTCCCGATAGCGGGAGGGCCCGTACGCAGTATTTT. Translating it yields CASSPDSGRARTQYF.

This clone was counted between two and nine times. The rearrangement links TRBV6-6 to TRBJ1-5, with D unresolved. In germline, CDR1 is MNHNY, CDR2 SVGAGI (reference sequence). Trimming removed 2 bases from V and 0 bases from J, with 11 bases in between. This CDR3 comprises 16 residues. The CDR3 protein is CASSYPGSDSNQPQHF. The CDR3 region has the DNA TGTGCCAGCAGTTACCCCGGAAGCGATAGCAATCAGCCCCAGCATTTT.

This sequence joins TRBV29-1 and TRBJ2-1; TRBD1 matches at 9 bases. V trimming: 0 bases; J trimming: 7 bases; junction bases outside the gene matches: 13. From germline, CDR1 is SQVTM and CDR2 ANQGSEA. CDR3 length equals 17 residues. Here the CDR3 reads CSVEDLPVGTGWNEQFF. The CDR3 coding sequence is TGCAGCGTTGAAGATTTGCCTGTCGGGACAGGGTGGAATGAGCAGTTCTTC.

The chain employs TRBV14 and TRBJ2-7; 8 bases fit TRBD2. V lost 4 bases and J lost 2; bases outside the gene matches: 10. Germline CDR1 is SGHDN and CDR2 is FVKESK. This CDR3 is built from 16 residues. The CDR3 DNA reads TGTGCCAGCAGCCTTGAAAGCGGGAGTTGGGCCTACGAGCAGTACTTC. It codes for CASSLESGSWAYEQYF.

Written as DNA, the CDR3 is TGTGCCAGCAGCTCAGGACAGTGGAACACTGAAGCTTTCTTT. Translated: CASSSGQWNTEAFF. The rearrangement uses TRBV7-2 and TRBJ1-1, with D possibly being TRBD1 (6 bases). Germline-derived CDR1 and CDR2 are SGHTA and FQGNSA. The CDR3 length is 14 residues. V lost 4 bases and J 1 base, leaving 10 bases between the germline ends.

The genes are TRBV7-8 and TRBJ2-3; TRBD1 aligns across 7 bases. The V and J ends lost 5 bases and 0 bases, in that order; junction bases with no gene match: 8. This CDR3 has 16 amino acids. Per germline, CDR1 SGHVS and CDR2 FQNEAQ. The CDR3 spells CASSPRQGPSTDTQYF. In DNA, the CDR3 is TGTGCCAGCAGCCCGCGACAGGGCCCTAGCACAGATACGCAGTATTTT.

This chain links TRBV2 with TRBJ2-1, with 11 bases that match TRBD2. The CDR3 spans 15 residues. Unmatched junction bases numbered 6, after V lost 7 bases and J lost 4 bases. Germline CDR1 and CDR2: SNHLY and FYNNEI. CDR3 DNA sequence: TGTGCCAGCAATCCCGGGACTAGCGGTTACAATGAGCAGTTCTTC. Translated, it gives CASNPGTSGYNEQFF.

V and J are TRBV18 and TRBJ2-5, with 10 bases lining up with TRBD2. The CDR3 runs to 14 residues. After removal of 5 bases from V and 3 bases from J, the junction contained 3 bases not matched to a gene. Germline values: CDR1 KGHSH, CDR2 LQKENI. The CDR3 coding sequence is TGTGCCAGCTCAGCTAGCGGGAGAAAAGAGACCCAGTACTTC. It codes for CASSASGRKETQYF. Looking up the rest from reference TRBV18 and TRBJ2-5 gives the full variable domain: NAGVMQNPRHLVRRRGQEARLRCSPMKGHSHVYWYRQLPEEGLKFMVYLQKENIIDESGMPKERFSAEFPKEGPSILRIQQVVRGDSAAYFCASSASGRKETQYFGPGTRLLVL.

This clone was seen only a few times. This rearrangement joins TRBV5-4 to TRBJ2-1; 10 positions agree with TRBD2. V was pared by 2 bases and J by 5 bases, with 4 bases of the junction left unmatched. CDR1 and CDR2 from the germline V gene are SGHNT and YYREEE (reference sequence). The CDR3 is made up of 15 amino acids. The CDR3 DNA is TGTGCCAGCAGCTTAAGGACTAGCGGCAACAATGAGCAGTTCTTC. As protein: CASSLRTSGNNEQFF.

The genes are TRBV10-1 and TRBJ2-7; 11 positions agree with TRBD2. V lost 8 bases and J lost 3; bases outside the gene matches: 6. Germline V CDR1 and CDR2: WNHNN, SYGVQD (reference sequence). The CDR3 consists of 14 residues. CDR3 nucleotides: TGCGCCAGCCTCGAAACTAGCGGGAGCTACGAGCAGTACTTC. Residues: CASLETSGSYEQYF.

V and J are TRBV11-2 and TRBJ1-6; D unclear. Trimming stripped 1 base from V and 7 bases from J, with 11 bases between. In germline, CDR1 is SGHAT, CDR2 FQNNGV. This CDR3 has 15 residues. The CDR3 loop reads CASSLVGRGNSPLHF. CDR3 DNA sequence: TGTGCCAGCAGCTTAGTTGGGAGAGGCAATTCACCCCTCCACTTT.

The rearrangement uses TRBV18 and TRBJ1-5; D possibly corresponds to TRBD1 (6 bases). CDR1 is KGHSH, CDR2 LQKENI, per germline. There are 14 residues in the CDR3. Trimming took off 5 bases at V and 1 base at J, with 9 bases between the two ends. The CDR3 protein is CASSKGESNQPQHF. Written as DNA, the CDR3 is TGTGCCAGCTCAAAGGGGGAAAGCAATCAGCCCCAGCATTTT.

V usage is TRBV4-2 and J usage is TRBJ2-1, with 11 bases matching TRBD2. Germline V CDR1 and CDR2: LGHNA, YNFKEQ. The CDR3 extends over 18 amino acids. J lost 1 base, V lost 2 bases, and 7 bases had no gene match. CDR3 region: CASSQITSGRRSYNEQFF. CDR3 sequence (DNA): TGTGCCAGCAGCCAAATTACTAGCGGGAGAAGGTCCTACAATGAGCAGTTCTTC.

The chain links TRBV19 to TRBJ1-1, with D perhaps matching TRBD1 (6 bases). The ends were cut back, 7 bases at V and 3 bases at J, with 12 bases in the middle. The CDR3 spans 13 residues. The germline V gene has CDR1 LNHDA and CDR2 SQIVND (reference sequence). The CDR3 DNA sequence: TGTGCCAGTATGGATCCAGGGGACACTGAAGCTTTCTTT. This sequence encodes CASMDPGDTEAFF.

The chain carries TRBV25-1 and TRBJ1-2, with 7 nucleotides matching TRBD1. From germline, CDR1 is MGHDK and CDR2 SYGVNS. Trimming removed 1 base from V and 3 bases from J; junction bases left unmatched: 2. The CDR3 loop spans 14 amino acids. The CDR3 DNA is TGTGCCAGCAGTGAATCAACAGGGGACTATGGCTACACCTTC. This encodes CASSESTGDYGYTF.

This clone came up a few times. The chain uses TRBV7-2 and TRBJ2-1; tentatively, D is TRBD2 (6 bases). The CDR3 is 16 residues long. Trimming cost V 7 bases and J 1 base, with 17 bases left between them. Per the germline V gene, CDR1 is SGHTA and CDR2 is FQGNSA. This CDR3 reads CASKTKGGTSYNEQFF. Here the CDR3 DNA reads TGTGCCAGCAAAACAAAGGGCGGGACTTCCTACAATGAGCAGTTCTTC.

DNA of the CDR3: TGTGCCAGCAGTGGCCGTTTAGCGGGTTTAGACGAGCAGTACTTC. Translated: CASSGRLAGLDEQYF. The chain has TRBV28 and TRBJ2-7; 7 bases map to TRBD2. V shed 5 bases and J 5 bases; nucleotides not matched to a gene: 12. Germline-derived CDR1 and CDR2 are MDHEN and SYDVKM. CDR3 length: 15 amino acids.